The TCR beta chain under discussion was sequenced for a study of T cells in Graves' hyperthyroidism and ophthalmopathy. Authors of the study amplified TCR beta CDR3 regions from RNA transcripts. First-round RT-PCR of the TCR CDR3 relied on the HTBI primer set. TCRdb recomputed calls from the multiplex PCR reads with MiXCR, one row per CDR3 protein. The sample has a few hundred thousand distinct CDR3 sequences, 14% to 15% seen once. In germline, CDR1 is SGHRS, CDR2 YFSETQ. The CDR3 runs to 14 residues. Diagnoses used clinical symptoms, serum thyroxine and TRAb, thyroid ultrasound and orbital computed tomography. The table lists this clonotype with a few counts. The germline gene is not matched at one end of the junction; a read error may be the cause.

The chain has TRBV5-1 and TRBJ1-4; tentative D call: TRBD1 (5 bases). The source is a woman aged 25 to 39 with Graves' hyperthyroidism. Sequencing was performed on blood. Here the CDR3 reads CASSLGGTNGKLFF. DNA of the CDR3: TGCGCCAGCAGCTTGGGTGGGACTAATGGAAAACTGTTTTTT.